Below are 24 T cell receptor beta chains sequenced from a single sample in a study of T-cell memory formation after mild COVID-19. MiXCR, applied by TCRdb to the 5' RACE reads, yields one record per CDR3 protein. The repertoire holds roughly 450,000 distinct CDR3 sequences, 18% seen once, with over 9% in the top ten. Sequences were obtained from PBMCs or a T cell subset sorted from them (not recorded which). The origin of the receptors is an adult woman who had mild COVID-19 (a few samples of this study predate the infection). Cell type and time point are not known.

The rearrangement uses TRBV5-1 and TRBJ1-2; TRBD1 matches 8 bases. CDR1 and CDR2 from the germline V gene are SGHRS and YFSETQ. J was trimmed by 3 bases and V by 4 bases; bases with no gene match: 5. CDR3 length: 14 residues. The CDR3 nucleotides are TGCGCCAGCAGCGCATTACAGGGGGACTATGGCTACACCTTC. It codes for CASSALQGDYGYTF.

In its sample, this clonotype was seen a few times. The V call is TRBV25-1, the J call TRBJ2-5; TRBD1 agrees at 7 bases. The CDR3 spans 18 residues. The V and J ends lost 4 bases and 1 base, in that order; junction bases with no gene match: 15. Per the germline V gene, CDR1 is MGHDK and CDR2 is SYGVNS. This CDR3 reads CASSAMRGPSALQETQYF. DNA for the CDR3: TGTGCCAGCAGTGCAATGAGGGGGCCCTCTGCCCTCCAAGAGACCCAGTACTTC.

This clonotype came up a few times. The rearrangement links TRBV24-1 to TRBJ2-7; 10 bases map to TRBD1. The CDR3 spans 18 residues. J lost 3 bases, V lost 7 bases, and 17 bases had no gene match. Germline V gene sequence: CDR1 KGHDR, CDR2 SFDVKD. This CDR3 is CATRSPRPPGTGDYEQYF. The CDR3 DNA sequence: TGTGCCACCAGGTCCCCGCGCCCCCCCGGGACAGGGGACTACGAGCAGTACTTC.

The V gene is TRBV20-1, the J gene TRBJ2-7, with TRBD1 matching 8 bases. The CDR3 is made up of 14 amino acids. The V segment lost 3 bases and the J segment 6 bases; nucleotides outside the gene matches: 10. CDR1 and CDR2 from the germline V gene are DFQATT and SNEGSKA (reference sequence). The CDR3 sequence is CSARRQGAVGEQYF. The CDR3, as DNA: TGCAGTGCTAGGAGGCAGGGGGCAGTGGGCGAGCAGTACTTC.

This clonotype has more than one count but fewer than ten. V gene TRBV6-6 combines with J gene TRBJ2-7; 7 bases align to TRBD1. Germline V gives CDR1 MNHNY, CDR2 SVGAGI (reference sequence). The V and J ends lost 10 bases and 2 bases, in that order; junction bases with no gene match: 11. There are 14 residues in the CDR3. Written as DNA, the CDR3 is TGTGCCAACCTCCGGGGACAGTCCCCCTACGAGCAGTACTTC. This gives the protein CANLRGQSPYEQYF.

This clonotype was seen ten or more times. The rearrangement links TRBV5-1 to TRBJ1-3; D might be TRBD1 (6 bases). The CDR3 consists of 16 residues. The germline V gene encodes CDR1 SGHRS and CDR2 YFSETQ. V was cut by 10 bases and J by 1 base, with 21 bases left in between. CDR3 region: CAWWGAGARSGNTIYF. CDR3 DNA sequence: TGCGCCTGGTGGGGGGCCGGGGCGAGGTCTGGAAACACCATATATTTT.

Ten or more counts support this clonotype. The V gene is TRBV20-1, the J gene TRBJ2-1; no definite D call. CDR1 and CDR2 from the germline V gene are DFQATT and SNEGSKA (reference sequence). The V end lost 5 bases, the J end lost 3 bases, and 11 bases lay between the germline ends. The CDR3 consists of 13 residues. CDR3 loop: CSAPQRLYNEQFF. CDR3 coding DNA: TGCAGTGCTCCCCAGCGACTCTACAATGAGCAGTTCTTC.

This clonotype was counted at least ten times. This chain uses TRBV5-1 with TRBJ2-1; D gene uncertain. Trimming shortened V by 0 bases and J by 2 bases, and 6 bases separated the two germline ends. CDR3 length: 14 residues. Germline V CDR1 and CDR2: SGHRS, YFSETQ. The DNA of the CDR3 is TGCGCCAGCAGCTTGGGTGGGCCCTACAATGAGCAGTTCTTC. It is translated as CASSLGGPYNEQFF.

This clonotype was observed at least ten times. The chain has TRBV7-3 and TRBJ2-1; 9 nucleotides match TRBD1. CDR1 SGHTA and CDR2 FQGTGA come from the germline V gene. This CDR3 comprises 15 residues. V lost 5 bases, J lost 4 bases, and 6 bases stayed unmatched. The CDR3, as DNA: TGTGCCAGCAGCCCAGACAGGGGGGCTTACAATGAGCAGTTCTTC. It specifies CASSPDRGAYNEQFF.

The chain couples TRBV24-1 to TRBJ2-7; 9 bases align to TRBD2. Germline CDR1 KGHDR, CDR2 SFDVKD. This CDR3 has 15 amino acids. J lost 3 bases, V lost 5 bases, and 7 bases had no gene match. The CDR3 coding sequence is TGTGCCACCAGTGTTTTTGCGGGAGGGGTCTACGAGCAGTACTTC. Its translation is CATSVFAGGVYEQYF.

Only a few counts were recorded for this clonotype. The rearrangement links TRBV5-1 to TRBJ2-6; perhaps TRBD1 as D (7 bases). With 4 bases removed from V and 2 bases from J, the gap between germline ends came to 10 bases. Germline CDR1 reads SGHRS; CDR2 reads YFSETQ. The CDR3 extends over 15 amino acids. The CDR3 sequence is CASSGGGAGANVLTF. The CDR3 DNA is TGCGCCAGCAGCGGAGGGGGCGCTGGGGCCAACGTCCTGACTTTC.

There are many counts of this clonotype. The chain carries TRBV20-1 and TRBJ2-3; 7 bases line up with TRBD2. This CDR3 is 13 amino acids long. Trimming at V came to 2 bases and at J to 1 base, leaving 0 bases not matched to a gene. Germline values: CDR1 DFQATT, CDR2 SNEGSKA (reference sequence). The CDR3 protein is CSARLAGTDTQYF. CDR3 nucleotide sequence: TGCAGTGCTAGACTAGCGGGCACAGATACGCAGTATTTT.

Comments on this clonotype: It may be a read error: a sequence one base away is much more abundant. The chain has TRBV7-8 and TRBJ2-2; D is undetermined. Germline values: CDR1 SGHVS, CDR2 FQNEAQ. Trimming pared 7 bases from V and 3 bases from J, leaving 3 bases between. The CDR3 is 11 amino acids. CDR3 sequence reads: CASTYTGELFF. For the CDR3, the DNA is TGTGCCAGCACCTACACCGGGGAGCTGTTTTTT. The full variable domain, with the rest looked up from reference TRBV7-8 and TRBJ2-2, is GAGVSQSPRYKVAKRGQDVALRCDPISGHVSLFWYQQALGQGPEFLTYFQNEAQLDKSGLPSDRFFAERPEGSVSTLKIQRTQQEDSAVYLCASTYTGELFFGEGSRLTVL.

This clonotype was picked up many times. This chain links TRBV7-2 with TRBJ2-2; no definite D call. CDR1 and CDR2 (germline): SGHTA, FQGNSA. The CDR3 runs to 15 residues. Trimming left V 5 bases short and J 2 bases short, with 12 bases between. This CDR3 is CASSPGPTNTGELFF. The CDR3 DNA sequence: TGTGCCAGCAGCCCCGGACCGACAAACACCGGGGAGCTGTTTTTT.

In DNA form, the CDR3 reads TGTGCCAGCAGTGGGGAGGGTTGGAGAGATACGCAGTATTTT. Its protein is CASSGEGWRDTQYF. This chain joins TRBV2 and TRBJ2-3, with 7 bases matching TRBD2. Germline-derived CDR1 and CDR2 are SNHLY and FYNNEI. J was trimmed by 5 bases and V by 4 bases; bases with no gene match: 6. CDR3 length: 14 amino acids.

CDR3 amino acids: CASLGLAWEETQYF. The CDR3 DNA follows: TGTGCCAGCCTGGGTCTAGCGTGGGAAGAGACCCAGTACTTC. The chain recombines TRBV6-2 or TRBV6-3 with TRBJ2-5, with D possibly matching TRBD2 (6 bases). Germline V gene lookup returns CDR1 MNHEY and CDR2 SVGEGT. The ends were cut back, 8 bases at V and 3 bases at J, with 16 bases in the middle. The CDR3 covers 14 residues.

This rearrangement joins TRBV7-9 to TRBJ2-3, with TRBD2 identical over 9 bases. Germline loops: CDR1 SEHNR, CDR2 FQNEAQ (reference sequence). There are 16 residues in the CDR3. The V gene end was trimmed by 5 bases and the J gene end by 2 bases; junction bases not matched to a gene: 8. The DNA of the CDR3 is TGTGCCAGCAGCCGCCCGACTAGCGGAACCACAGATACGCAGTATTTT. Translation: CASSRPTSGTTDTQYF.

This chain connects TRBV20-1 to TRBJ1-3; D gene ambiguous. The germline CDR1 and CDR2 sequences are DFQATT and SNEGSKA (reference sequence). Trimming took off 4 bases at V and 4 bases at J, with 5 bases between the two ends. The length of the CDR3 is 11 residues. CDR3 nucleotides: TGCAGTGCTACGCAGGGAAACACCATATATTTT. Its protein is CSATQGNTIYF.

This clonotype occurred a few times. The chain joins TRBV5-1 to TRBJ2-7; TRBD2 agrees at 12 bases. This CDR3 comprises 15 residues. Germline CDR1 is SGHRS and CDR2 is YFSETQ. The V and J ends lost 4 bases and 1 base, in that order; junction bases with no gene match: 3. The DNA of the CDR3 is TGCGCCAGCAGCGCCGGACTAGCGGGGTCCTACGAGCAGTACTTC. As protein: CASSAGLAGSYEQYF.

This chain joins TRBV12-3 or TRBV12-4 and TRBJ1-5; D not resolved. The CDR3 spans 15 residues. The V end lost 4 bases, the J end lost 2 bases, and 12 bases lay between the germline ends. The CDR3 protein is CASSWRVGGNQPQHF. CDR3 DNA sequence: TGTGCCAGCAGTTGGCGGGTTGGGGGCAATCAGCCCCAGCATTTT.

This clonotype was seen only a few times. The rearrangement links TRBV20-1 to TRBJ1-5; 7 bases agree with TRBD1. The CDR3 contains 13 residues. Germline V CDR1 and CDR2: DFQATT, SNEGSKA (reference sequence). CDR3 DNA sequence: TGCAGCATGAACAGGGGAGCTAGTCAGCCCCAGCATTTT. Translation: CSMNRGASQPQHF.

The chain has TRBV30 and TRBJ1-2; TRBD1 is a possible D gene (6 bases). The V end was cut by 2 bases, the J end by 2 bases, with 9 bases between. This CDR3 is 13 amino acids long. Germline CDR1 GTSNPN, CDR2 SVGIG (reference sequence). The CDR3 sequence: CAWSTGLNYGYTF. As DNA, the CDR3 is TGTGCCTGGAGTACAGGGCTGAACTATGGCTACACCTTC.

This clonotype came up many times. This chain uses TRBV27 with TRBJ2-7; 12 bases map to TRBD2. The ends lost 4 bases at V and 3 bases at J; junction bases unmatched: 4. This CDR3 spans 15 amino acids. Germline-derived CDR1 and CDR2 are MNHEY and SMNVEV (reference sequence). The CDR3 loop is CASSSLAGGRYEQYF. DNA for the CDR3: TGTGCCAGCAGTTCCCTAGCGGGAGGGCGCTACGAGCAGTACTTC.

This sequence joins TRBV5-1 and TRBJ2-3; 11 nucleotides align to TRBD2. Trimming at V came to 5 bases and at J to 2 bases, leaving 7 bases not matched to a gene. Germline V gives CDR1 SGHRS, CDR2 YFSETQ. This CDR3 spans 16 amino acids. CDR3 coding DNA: TGCGCCAGCAGAAATAGACTAGCGGGACTCACAGATACGCAGTATTTT. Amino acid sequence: CASRNRLAGLTDTQYF.